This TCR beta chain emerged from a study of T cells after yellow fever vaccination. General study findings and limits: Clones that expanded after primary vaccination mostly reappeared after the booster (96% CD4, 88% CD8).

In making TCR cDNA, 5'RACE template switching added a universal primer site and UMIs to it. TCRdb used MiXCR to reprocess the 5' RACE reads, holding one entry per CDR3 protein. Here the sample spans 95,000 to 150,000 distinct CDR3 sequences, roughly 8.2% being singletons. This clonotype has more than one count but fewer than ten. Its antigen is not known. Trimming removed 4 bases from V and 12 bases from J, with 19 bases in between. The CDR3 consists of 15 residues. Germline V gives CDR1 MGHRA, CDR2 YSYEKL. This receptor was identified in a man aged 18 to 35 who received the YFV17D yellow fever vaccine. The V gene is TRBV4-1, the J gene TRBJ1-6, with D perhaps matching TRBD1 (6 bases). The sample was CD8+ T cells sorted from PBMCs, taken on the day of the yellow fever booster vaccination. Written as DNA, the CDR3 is TGCGCCAGCAGCCGCCGACAGGCGTCGTCTATACCCCTCCACTTT. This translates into CASSRRQASSIPLHF.